This TCR beta chain emerged from a study of blood T cells in healthy people across ages. Study information: Per every two T cells, about one barcoded beta molecule was captured by template switching. General study points: TCR beta diversity per million T cells fell roughly linearly with age. Compared with aged donors, long-lived donors showed fewer expanded clones, suggesting selection. Donor CMV infection status was unknown, possibly confounding age-related changes in expanded clonotypes.

This clonotype was detected ten times or more. What it recognizes is unknown. The V and J ends lost 4 bases and 5 bases, in that order; junction bases with no gene match: 11. The CDR3 sequence is 15 residues long. Per the germline V gene, CDR1 is SQVTM and CDR2 is ANQGSEA. Primed by a sample-barcoded 5' primer and a J-beta primer mix, a second PCR proceeded for 7 to 11 cycles. TCRdb called the 5' RACE reads again in MiXCR, with one record for every CDR3 protein. The table has around 650,000 distinct CDR3 sequences, approximately 30% seen once; the top ten hold 15%. The receptor's source is a woman older than 75 in good health. This chain links TRBV29-1 with TRBJ2-1; 7 nucleotides line up with TRBD2. The sample taken for sequencing was blood. The CDR3 region is CSVGVGAGMDNEQFF. The CDR3 nucleotides are TGCAGCGTTGGCGTGGGAGCGGGGATGGACAATGAGCAGTTCTTC.